One TCR beta chain is described in this entry. The record originates from a study of control samples from healthy donors and cancer patients. Profiled with immunoSEQ multiplex PCR; TCRdb holds only in-frame clones, not every one. The repertoire holds fewer than 90,000 clones, with over 75% as singletons. CDR3 length: 14 residues. V was cut by 1 base and J by 4 bases, with 10 bases left in between. The germline V gene encodes CDR1 LGHDT and CDR2 YNNKEL (reference sequence). J is TRBJ1-2 and V is TRBV3-1 (or the pseudogene TRBV3-2); weak D call: TRBD1 (5 bases). The sequenced sample was blood. This receptor was obtained from a man between 50 and 59 years old in good health. The CDR3 reads CASSQGPGGYGYTF. For the CDR3, the DNA is TGTGCCAGCAGCCAAGGCCCGGGGGGCTATGGCTACACCTTC.